Following are 26 T cell receptor beta chains from one sample sequenced in a study of CD8 T cells in ankylosing spondylitis. Whole-study findings and limits: Seemingly characteristic of ankylosing spondylitis blood was a TCR beta motif consisting of several highly homologous variants.

No antigen has been identified for these receptors. A single record per CDR3 protein comes from TCRdb applying MiXCR to the 5' RACE reads. The sample has around 490,000 distinct CDR3 sequences, over 4% seen once; the top ten hold around 3.5%. Material for sequencing was blood, either unsorted or a sorted T cell fraction (not recorded which). Receptors originate from a male donor with ankylosing spondylitis.

This clonotype was picked up many times. The rearrangement links TRBV6-1 to TRBJ1-5; D remains ambiguous. The germline CDR1 and CDR2 sequences are MNHNS and SASEGT. The CDR3 sequence is 15 residues long. V was shortened by 8 bases and J by 2 bases, with 16 bases between the two germline ends. Written as DNA, the CDR3 is TGTGCCAGCGATAGGGTGGGGAAGGGCAATCAGCCCCAGCATTTT. Translating gives CASDRVGKGNQPQHF.

This clonotype has a count of ten or more. The V gene is TRBV29-1, the J gene TRBJ2-1; 10 bases line up with TRBD1. The ends lost 5 bases at V and 6 bases at J; junction bases unmatched: 7. CDR3 length equals 14 residues. CDR1 is SQVTM and CDR2 is ANQGSEA in the germline V gene. CDR3 DNA sequence: TGCAGCGTTTTAGGGACAGGGGCAGGCAATGAGCAGTTCTTC. Amino acid sequence: CSVLGTGAGNEQFF.

This clonotype was picked up many times. The CDR3: CASSIRTGTYEQYF. The CDR3 DNA reads as TGTGCCAGCAGCATCCGGACAGGGACCTACGAGCAGTACTTC. The rearrangement uses TRBV7-2 and TRBJ2-7; TRBD1 agrees at 8 bases. V lost 5 bases and J lost 2; bases outside the gene matches: 5. From germline, CDR1 is SGHTA and CDR2 FQGNSA. There are 14 residues in the CDR3. Looking up the rest from reference TRBV7-2 and TRBJ2-7 gives the full variable domain: GAGVSQSPSNKVTEKGKDVELRCDPISGHTALYWYRQSLGQGLEFLIYFQGNSAPDKSGLPSDRFSAERTGGSVSTLTIQRTQQEDSAVYLCASSIRTGTYEQYFGPGTRLTVT.

This clonotype has only a few counts. V usage is TRBV6-1 and J usage is TRBJ2-3; unclear D gene. The CDR3 runs to 15 residues. V lost 1 base, J lost 2 bases, and 10 bases lay in between. Germline lookup yields CDR1 MNHNS and CDR2 SASEGT. The CDR3, as DNA: TGTGCCAGCAGTGAAGGGAAACAGATCACAGATACGCAGTATTTT. Its translation is CASSEGKQITDTQYF.

This clonotype was picked up many times. The chain has TRBV20-1 and TRBJ2-5; D remains ambiguous. This CDR3 region has 12 residues. Germline assignment: CDR1 DFQATT and CDR2 SNEGSKA (reference sequence). V dropped 5 bases and J dropped 5 bases, with 12 bases sitting between them. The CDR3 reads CSAFQPMETQYF. The CDR3 DNA sequence: TGCAGTGCTTTTCAACCTATGGAGACCCAGTACTTC.

This clonotype occurred a few times. This rearrangement joins TRBV20-1 to TRBJ2-1, with D unclear. CDR3 size: 13 residues. Germline V gene lookup returns CDR1 DFQATT and CDR2 SNEGSKA (reference sequence). Deletions cut 5 bases from V and 2 bases from J, with 10 bases between. CDR3 protein: CSAPYPTYNEQFF. CDR3 nucleotide sequence: TGCAGTGCTCCTTACCCGACCTACAATGAGCAGTTCTTC.

This clonotype has at least ten counts. This chain joins TRBV6-5 and TRBJ1-6; D call uncertain. Trimming took off 2 bases at V and 10 bases at J, with 12 bases between the two ends. This CDR3 comprises 14 residues. Germline CDR1 and CDR2: MNHEY and SVGAGI. CDR3: CASSYKGGESPLHF. The CDR3 DNA is TGTGCCAGCAGTTACAAGGGCGGGGAGTCACCCCTCCACTTT.

This clonotype was found many times. The gene calls are TRBV7-9 and TRBJ2-7, with a tentative D call TRBD1 (6 bases). The CDR3 is made up of 14 amino acids. Trimming cost V 5 bases and J 0 bases, with 11 bases left between them. CDR1 is SEHNR, CDR2 FQNEAQ, per germline (reference sequence). The CDR3 reads CASSRDTTSYEQYF. CDR3 nucleotide sequence: TGTGCCAGCAGCCGGGACACCACCTCCTACGAGCAGTACTTC.

The sample holds many counts of this clonotype. This CDR3 reads CASRSDLSKRETQYF. Here the CDR3 DNA reads TGTGCCAGCCGTAGCGATCTGTCCAAGCGAGAGACCCAGTACTTC. The genes are TRBV27 and TRBJ2-5, with a tentative D call TRBD2 (5 bases). Germline values: CDR1 MNHEY, CDR2 SMNVEV (reference sequence). The germline V and J ends were trimmed by 8 bases and 4 bases, with 20 bases remaining between them. The CDR3 sequence is 15 residues long.

This clonotype was seen ten or more times. This chain links TRBV5-1 with TRBJ2-1; 8 bases line up with TRBD2. CDR1 and CDR2 (germline): SGHRS, YFSETQ. This CDR3 has 16 residues. The trim removed 0 bases at V and 3 bases at J, leaving 5 bases unmatched. This CDR3 is CASSLATGGNYNEQFF. The CDR3 nucleotides are TGCGCCAGCAGCTTGGCCACGGGGGGGAACTACAATGAGCAGTTCTTC.

This clonotype was recorded many times. This chain uses TRBV21-1 with TRBJ1-5. TRBV21-1 has pseudogene status. The CDR3 extends over 15 amino acids. This CDR3 is CATTQGQPSNQPQHF. For the CDR3, the DNA is TGTGCCACCACCCAAGGACAACCAAGCAATCAGCCCCAGCATTTT.

This clonotype has a count of ten or more. The chain combines TRBV12-3 or TRBV12-4 with TRBJ2-1; D possibly corresponds to TRBD2 (6 bases). The CDR3 totals 14 residues. V lost 6 bases and J 4 bases, leaving 13 bases between the germline ends. For the CDR3, the DNA is TGTGCCAGCAGCGGTGGACTAAATTACAATGAGCAGTTCTTC. Translated, it gives CASSGGLNYNEQFF.

This clonotype was seen repeatedly, ten times or more. The J gene is TRBJ2-7, the V gene TRBV20-1, with 7 bases matching TRBD1. CDR3 length equals 15 residues. From germline, CDR1 is DFQATT and CDR2 SNEGSKA (reference sequence). Losses at the gene ends were 6 bases for V and 0 bases for J; bases not matched to a gene: 11. As DNA, the CDR3 is TGCAGTGCACCGGACAGGCCCGACGGCTCCTACGAGCAGTACTTC. This sequence encodes CSAPDRPDGSYEQYF.

There are many counts of this clonotype. The J gene is TRBJ2-3, the V gene TRBV20-1, with 9 bases fitting TRBD1. J lost 1 base, V lost 6 bases, and 11 bases had no gene match. This CDR3 region has 16 residues. Germline assignment: CDR1 DFQATT and CDR2 SNEGSKA (reference sequence). The CDR3 here is CSARSIGDRGTDTQYF. The CDR3 nucleotides are TGCAGTGCCCGTAGTATCGGGGACAGGGGCACAGATACGCAGTATTTT.

The CDR3 bases are TGTGCCAGCAGTAATATCGCTAGCGGGGAACGGGGGCAGTACTTC. Protein: CASSNIASGERGQYF. The rearrangement links TRBV7-2 to TRBJ2-7, with 9 bases that match TRBD2. The CDR3 runs to 15 residues. J was trimmed by 9 bases and V by 6 bases; bases with no gene match: 15. The germline V gene has CDR1 SGHTA and CDR2 FQGNSA.

This clonotype was seen only a few times. The chain is built from TRBV5-1 and TRBJ1-5; weak D call: TRBD1 (6 bases). Germline CDR1 is SGHRS and CDR2 is YFSETQ. The V end was cut by 1 base, the J end by 3 bases, with 11 bases between. CDR3 length: 15 residues. In DNA form, the CDR3 reads TGCGCCAGCAGCTTGATCGGGGGCCCCAATCAGCCCCAGCATTTT. Protein product: CASSLIGGPNQPQHF.

This clonotype came up many times. The CDR3 loop is CATSRDLGDVNGELFF. The CDR3 DNA reads TGTGCCACCAGCAGAGATCTTGGGGATGTGAACGGGGAGCTGTTTTTT. The chain uses TRBV15 and TRBJ2-2, with D uncertain. Per germline, CDR1 LNHNV and CDR2 YYDKDF (reference sequence). This CDR3 has 16 amino acids. Trimming took off 0 bases at V and 7 bases at J, with 15 bases between the two ends. Full variable domain (rest looked up from reference TRBV15 and TRBJ2-2): DAMVIQNPRYQVTQFGKPVTLSCSQTLNHNVMYWYQQKSSQAPKLLFHYYDKDFNNEADTPDNFQSRRPNTSFCFLDIRSPGLGDTAMYLCATSRDLGDVNGELFFGEGSRLTVL.

Only a few counts were recorded for this clonotype. In DNA form, the CDR3 reads TGTGCCAGCAGAATGGACGGAAACACTGAAGCTTTCTTT. Translated, it gives CASRMDGNTEAFF. The V call is TRBV6-1, the J call TRBJ1-1; D not certain. V shed 6 bases and J shed 2 bases, with 10 bases lying between them. The CDR3 is made up of 13 amino acids. The germline V gene encodes CDR1 MNHNS and CDR2 SASEGT.

In this sample, this clonotype turned up a few times. The gene calls are TRBV20-1 and TRBJ1-2; D is undetermined. The CDR3 runs to 12 residues. Trimming stripped 4 bases from V and 7 bases from J, with 13 bases between. Germline-derived CDR1 and CDR2 are DFQATT and SNEGSKA (reference sequence). In DNA form, the CDR3 reads TGCAGTGCTACGGACGGCCCGTCTGGCTACACCTTC. Amino acid sequence: CSATDGPSGYTF.

This clonotype was found many times. This rearrangement joins TRBV6-2 or TRBV6-3 to TRBJ2-7, with TRBD1 as a possible D gene (6 bases). The CDR3 is made up of 14 amino acids. CDR1 is MNHEY, CDR2 SVGEGT, per germline. Trimming shortened V by 2 bases and J by 5 bases, and 13 bases separated the two germline ends. The CDR3 spells CASSYQGLSDEQYF. The CDR3 region has the DNA TGTGCCAGCAGTTACCAGGGGCTAAGCGACGAGCAGTACTTC.

This clonotype was observed many times. This chain joins TRBV10-3 and TRBJ1-1, with D hard to call. Germline V CDR1 and CDR2: ENHRY, SYGVKD. The CDR3 totals 13 residues. Trimming removed 6 bases from V and 3 bases from J, with 11 bases in between. The CDR3 DNA follows: TGTGCCATCAGCGGAGCCTGGGACACTGAAGCTTTCTTT. It translates to CAISGAWDTEAFF.

Only a few counts were recorded for this clonotype. This chain uses TRBV7-6 with TRBJ2-1; 10 bases line up with TRBD2. Germline-derived CDR1 and CDR2 are SGHVS and FNYEAQ. The CDR3 spans 17 residues. J gave up 0 bases and V 4 bases, and 6 bases lay outside the gene matches. As DNA, the CDR3 is TGTGCCAGCAGCTCAACGACTAGCGGGTACTCCTACAATGAGCAGTTCTTC. Residues: CASSSTTSGYSYNEQFF.

This clonotype was counted many times. The chain is built from TRBV15 and TRBJ2-5, with D perhaps TRBD2 (6 bases). The CDR3 loop spans 15 amino acids. Trimming took off 6 bases at V and 5 bases at J, with 19 bases between the two ends. Looked up from germline, CDR1 is LNHNV and CDR2 is YYDKDF (reference sequence). CDR3 sequence: CATSFRRVGGETQYF. CDR3 in DNA: TGTGCCACCAGTTTCCGGCGTGTTGGAGGGGAGACCCAGTACTTC.

V is TRBV6-5 and J is TRBJ2-2; 8 bases agree with TRBD2. Germline CDR1 MNHEY, CDR2 SVGAGI. J lost 3 bases, V lost 2 bases, and 11 bases had no gene match. The CDR3 loop spans 18 amino acids. Here the CDR3 reads CASSYPRGRQGDTGELFF. CDR3 nucleotide sequence: TGTGCCAGCAGTTACCCGCGCGGGAGGCAAGGAGACACCGGGGAGCTGTTTTTT.

This rearrangement joins TRBV5-1 to TRBJ2-2; 9 bases align to TRBD1. CDR1 and CDR2 from the germline V gene are SGHRS and YFSETQ. Losses at the gene ends were 4 bases for V and 3 bases for J; bases not matched to a gene: 7. This CDR3 contains 16 residues. The CDR3 region is CASSPAGQGYTGELFF. For the CDR3, the DNA is TGCGCCAGCAGCCCGGCCGGACAGGGGTACACCGGGGAGCTGTTTTTT.

This sequence joins TRBV5-1 and TRBJ2-5; the match to TRBD1 covers 11 bases. CDR3 size: 18 residues. Trimming cost V 0 bases and J 4 bases; bases outside gene matches: 11. CDR1 SGHRS and CDR2 YFSETQ come from the germline V gene. CDR3 sequence: CASSLVGQGAGRPETQYF. The CDR3 region has the DNA TGCGCCAGCAGCTTGGTAGGACAGGGGGCAGGACGTCCAGAGACCCAGTACTTC.